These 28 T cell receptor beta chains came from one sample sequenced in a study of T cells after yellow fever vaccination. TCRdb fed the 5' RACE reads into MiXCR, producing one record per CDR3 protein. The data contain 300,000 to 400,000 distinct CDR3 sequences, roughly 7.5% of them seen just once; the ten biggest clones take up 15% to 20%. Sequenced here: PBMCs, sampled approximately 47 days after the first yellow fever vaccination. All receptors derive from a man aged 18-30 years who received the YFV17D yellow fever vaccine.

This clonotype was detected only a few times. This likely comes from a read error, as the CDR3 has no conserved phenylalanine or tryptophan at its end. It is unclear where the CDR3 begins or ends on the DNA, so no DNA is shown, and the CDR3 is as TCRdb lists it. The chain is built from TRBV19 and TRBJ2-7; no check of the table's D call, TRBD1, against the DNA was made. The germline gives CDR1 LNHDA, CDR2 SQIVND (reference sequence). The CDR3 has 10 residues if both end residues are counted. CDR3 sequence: CASSISGGRG.

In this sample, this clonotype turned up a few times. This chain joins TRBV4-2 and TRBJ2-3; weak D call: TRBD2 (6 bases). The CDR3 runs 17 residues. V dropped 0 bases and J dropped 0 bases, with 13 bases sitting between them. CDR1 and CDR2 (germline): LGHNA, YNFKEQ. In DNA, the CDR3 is TGTGCCAGCAGCCAAGAGCAGCGGGTAAAGAGCACAGATACGCAGTATTTT. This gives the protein CASSQEQRVKSTDTQYF.

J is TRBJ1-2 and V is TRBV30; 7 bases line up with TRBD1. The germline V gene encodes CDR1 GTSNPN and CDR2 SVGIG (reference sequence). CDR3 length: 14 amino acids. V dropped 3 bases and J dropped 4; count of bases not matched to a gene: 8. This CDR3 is CAWSPNRGPYGYTF. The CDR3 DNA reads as TGTGCCTGGAGCCCCAACAGGGGTCCCTATGGCTACACCTTC. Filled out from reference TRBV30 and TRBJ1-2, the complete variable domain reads SQTIHQWPATLVQPVGSPLSLECTVEGTSNPNLYWYRQAAGRGLQLLFYSVGIGQISSEVPQNLSASRPQDRQFILSSKKLLLSDSGFYLCAWSPNRGPYGYTFGSGTRLTVV.

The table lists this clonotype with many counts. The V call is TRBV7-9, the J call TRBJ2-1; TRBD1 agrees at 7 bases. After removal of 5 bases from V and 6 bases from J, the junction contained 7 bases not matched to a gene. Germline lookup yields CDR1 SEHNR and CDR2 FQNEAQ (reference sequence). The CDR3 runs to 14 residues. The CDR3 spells CASSTPQGSNEQFF. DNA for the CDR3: TGTGCCAGCAGCACGCCACAGGGGTCCAATGAGCAGTTCTTC.

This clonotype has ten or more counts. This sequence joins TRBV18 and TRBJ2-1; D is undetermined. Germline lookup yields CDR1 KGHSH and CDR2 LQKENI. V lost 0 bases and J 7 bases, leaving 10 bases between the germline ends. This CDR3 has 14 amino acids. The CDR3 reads CASSPPNSINEQFF. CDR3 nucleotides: TGTGCCAGCTCACCACCGAATAGCATTAATGAGCAGTTCTTC. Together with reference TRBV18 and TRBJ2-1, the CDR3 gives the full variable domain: NAGVMQNPRHLVRRRGQEARLRCSPMKGHSHVYWYRQLPEEGLKFMVYLQKENIIDESGMPKERFSAEFPKEGPSILRIQQVVRGDSAAYFCASSPPNSINEQFFGPGTRLTVL.

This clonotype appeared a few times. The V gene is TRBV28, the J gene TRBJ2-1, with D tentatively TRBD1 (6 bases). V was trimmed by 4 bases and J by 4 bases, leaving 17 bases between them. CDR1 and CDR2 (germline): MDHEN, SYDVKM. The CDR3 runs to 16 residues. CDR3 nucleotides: TGTGCCAGCAGTTATAATACAGGGTCGGTATACAATGAGCAGTTCTTC. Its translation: CASSYNTGSVYNEQFF.

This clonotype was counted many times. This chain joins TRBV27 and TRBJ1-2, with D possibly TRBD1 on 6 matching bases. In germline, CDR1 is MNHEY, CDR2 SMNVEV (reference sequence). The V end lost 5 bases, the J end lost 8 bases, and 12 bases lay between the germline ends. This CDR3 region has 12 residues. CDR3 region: CASSPTGRGYTF. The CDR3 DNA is TGTGCCAGCAGTCCTACAGGGAGAGGCTACACCTTC.

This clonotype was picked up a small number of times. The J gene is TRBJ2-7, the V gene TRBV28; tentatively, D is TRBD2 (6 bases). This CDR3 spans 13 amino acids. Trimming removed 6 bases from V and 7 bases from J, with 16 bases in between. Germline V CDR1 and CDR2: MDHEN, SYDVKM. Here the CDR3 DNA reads TGTGCCAGCAGCTCACCGGGACTCCAGGAGCAGTACGTC. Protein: CASSSPGLQEQYV.

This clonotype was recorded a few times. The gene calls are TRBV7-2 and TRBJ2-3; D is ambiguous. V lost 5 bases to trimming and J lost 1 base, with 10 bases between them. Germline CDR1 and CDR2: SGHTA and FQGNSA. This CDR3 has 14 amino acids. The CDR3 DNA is TGTGCCAGCAGCCCTTTCGATGGCACAGATACGCAGTATTTT. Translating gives CASSPFDGTDTQYF.

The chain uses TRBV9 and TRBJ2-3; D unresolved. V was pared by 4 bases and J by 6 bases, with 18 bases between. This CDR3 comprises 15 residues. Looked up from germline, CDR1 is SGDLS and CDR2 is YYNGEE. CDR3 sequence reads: CASSPGGSPGDTQYF. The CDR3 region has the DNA TGTGCCAGCAGCCCAGGTGGTAGTCCTGGGGATACGCAGTATTTT. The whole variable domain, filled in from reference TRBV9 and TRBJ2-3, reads DSGVTQTPKHLITATGQRVTLRCSPRSGDLSVYWYQQSLDQGLQFLIQYYNGEERAKGNILERFSAQQFPDLHSELNLSSLELGDSALYFCASSPGGSPGDTQYFGPGTRLTVL.

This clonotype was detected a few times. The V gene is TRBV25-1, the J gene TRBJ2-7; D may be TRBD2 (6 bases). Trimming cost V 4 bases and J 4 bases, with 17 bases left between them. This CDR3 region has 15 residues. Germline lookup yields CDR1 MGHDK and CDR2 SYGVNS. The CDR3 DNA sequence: TGTGCCAGCAGTGCCGGGGAGGCGGGTAGGTACGAGCAGTACTTC. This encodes CASSAGEAGRYEQYF.

The CDR3 sequence: CASSYGTGNYGYTF. DNA for the CDR3: TGTGCCAGCAGTTACGGCACAGGGAATTATGGCTACACCTTC. This rearrangement joins TRBV6-5 to TRBJ1-2, with D possibly TRBD1 on 6 matching bases. The germline V gene has CDR1 MNHEY and CDR2 SVGAGI. Trimming shortened V by 2 bases and J by 5 bases, and 12 bases separated the two germline ends. The CDR3 sequence is 14 residues long.

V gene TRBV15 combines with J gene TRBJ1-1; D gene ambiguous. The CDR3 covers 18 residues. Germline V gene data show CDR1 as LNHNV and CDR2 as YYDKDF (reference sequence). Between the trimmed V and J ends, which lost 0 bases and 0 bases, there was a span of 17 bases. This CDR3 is CATSRDRGIQVMNTEAFF. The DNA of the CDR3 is TGTGCCACCAGCAGAGATCGAGGTATTCAAGTAATGAACACTGAAGCTTTCTTT.

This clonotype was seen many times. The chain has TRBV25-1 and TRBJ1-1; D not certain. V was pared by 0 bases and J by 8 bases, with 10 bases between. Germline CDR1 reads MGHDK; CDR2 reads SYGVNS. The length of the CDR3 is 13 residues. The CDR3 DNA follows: TGTGCCAGCAGTGAATATGGGCAGGTCGAAGCTTTCTTT. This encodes CASSEYGQVEAFF.

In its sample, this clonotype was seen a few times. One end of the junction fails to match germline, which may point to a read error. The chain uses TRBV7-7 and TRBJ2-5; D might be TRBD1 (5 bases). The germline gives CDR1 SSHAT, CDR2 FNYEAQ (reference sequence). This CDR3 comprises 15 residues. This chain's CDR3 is CASSLGAGHGETQYF. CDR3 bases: TGTGCTAGCAGCTTAGGGGCAGGGCATGGAGAGACCCAGTACTTC. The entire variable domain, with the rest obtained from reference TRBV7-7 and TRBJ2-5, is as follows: GAGVSQSPRYKVTKRGQDVTLRCDPISSHATLYWYQQALGQGPEFLTYFNYEAQPDKSGLPSDRFSAERPEGSISTLTIQRTEQRDSAMYRCASSLGAGHGETQYFGPGTRLLVL.

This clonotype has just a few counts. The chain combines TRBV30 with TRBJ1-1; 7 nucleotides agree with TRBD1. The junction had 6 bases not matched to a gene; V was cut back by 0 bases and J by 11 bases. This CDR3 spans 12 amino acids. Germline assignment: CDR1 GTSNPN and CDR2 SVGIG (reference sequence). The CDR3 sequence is CAWSVLQGLAFF. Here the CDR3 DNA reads TGTGCCTGGAGTGTACTACAGGGGTTGGCTTTCTTT.

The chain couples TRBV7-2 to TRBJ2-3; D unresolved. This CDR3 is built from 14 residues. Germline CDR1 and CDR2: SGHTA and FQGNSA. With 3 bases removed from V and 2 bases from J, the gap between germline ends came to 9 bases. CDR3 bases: TGTGCCAGCAGCTTCCTTACCGTCACAGATACGCAGTATTTT. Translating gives CASSFLTVTDTQYF.

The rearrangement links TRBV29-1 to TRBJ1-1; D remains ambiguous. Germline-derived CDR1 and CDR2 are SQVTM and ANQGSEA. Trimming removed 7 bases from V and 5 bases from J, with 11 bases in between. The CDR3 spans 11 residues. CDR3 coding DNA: TGCAGCGCCCGGACTGGGACTGAAGCTTTCTTT. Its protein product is CSARTGTEAFF.

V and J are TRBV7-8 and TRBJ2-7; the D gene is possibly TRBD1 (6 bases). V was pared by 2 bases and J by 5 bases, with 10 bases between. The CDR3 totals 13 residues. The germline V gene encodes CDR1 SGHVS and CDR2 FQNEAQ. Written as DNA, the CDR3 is TGTGCCAGCAGCTTATTGTCAGGGGACGAGCAGTACTTC. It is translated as CASSLLSGDEQYF.

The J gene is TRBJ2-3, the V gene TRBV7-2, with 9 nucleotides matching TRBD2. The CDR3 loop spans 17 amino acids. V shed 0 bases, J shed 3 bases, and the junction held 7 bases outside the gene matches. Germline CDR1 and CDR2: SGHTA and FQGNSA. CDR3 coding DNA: TGTGCCAGCAGCTTAGCGCGCGGCGGGGGGGCAACAGATACGCAGTATTTT. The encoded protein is CASSLARGGGATDTQYF.

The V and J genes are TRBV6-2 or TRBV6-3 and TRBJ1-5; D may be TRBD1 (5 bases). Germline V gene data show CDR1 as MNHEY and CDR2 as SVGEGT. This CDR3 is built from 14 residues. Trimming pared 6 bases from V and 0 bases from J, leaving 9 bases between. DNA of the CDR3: TGTGCCAGCAGGGTCGGGGGTAGCAATCAGCCCCAGCATTTT. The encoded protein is CASRVGGSNQPQHF.

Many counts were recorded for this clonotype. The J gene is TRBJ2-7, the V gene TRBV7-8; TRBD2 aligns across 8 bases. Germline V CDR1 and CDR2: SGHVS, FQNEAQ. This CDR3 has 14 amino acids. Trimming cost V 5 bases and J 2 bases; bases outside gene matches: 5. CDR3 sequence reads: CASSAGGVTYEQYF. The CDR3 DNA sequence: TGTGCCAGCAGCGCGGGGGGTGTAACCTACGAGCAGTACTTC.

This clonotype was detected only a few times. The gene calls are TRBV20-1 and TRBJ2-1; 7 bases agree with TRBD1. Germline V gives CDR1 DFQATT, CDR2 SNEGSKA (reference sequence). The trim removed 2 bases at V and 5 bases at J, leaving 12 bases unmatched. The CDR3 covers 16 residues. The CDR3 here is CSARLMNRGRNNEQFF. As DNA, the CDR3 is TGCAGTGCTAGACTAATGAACAGGGGCCGAAACAATGAGCAGTTCTTC.

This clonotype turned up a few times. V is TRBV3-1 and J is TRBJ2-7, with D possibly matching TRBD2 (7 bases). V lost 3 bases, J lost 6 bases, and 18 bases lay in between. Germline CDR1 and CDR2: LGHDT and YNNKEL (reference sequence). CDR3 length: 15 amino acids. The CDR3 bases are TGTGCCAGCAGCCAGTGGGGGGGCCTATCGCGCGAGCAGTACGTC. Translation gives CASSQWGGLSREQYV.

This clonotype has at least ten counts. The CDR3 spells CASSQDGAIPSYEQYF. The DNA of the CDR3 is TGTGCCAGCAGCCAAGATGGGGCCATCCCCTCCTACGAGCAGTACTTC. The rearrangement uses TRBV4-2 and TRBJ2-7; D is possibly TRBD1 (5 bases). Per germline, CDR1 LGHNA and CDR2 YNFKEQ. Trimming left V 0 bases short and J 0 bases short, with 12 bases between. The CDR3 runs 16 residues.

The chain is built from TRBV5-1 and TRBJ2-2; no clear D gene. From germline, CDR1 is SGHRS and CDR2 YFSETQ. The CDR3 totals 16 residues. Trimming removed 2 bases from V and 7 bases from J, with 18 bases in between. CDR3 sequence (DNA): TGCGCCAGCAGCTTTGACCCACCCGAAGTCGGCGGGGAGCTGTTTTTT. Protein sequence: CASSFDPPEVGGELFF.

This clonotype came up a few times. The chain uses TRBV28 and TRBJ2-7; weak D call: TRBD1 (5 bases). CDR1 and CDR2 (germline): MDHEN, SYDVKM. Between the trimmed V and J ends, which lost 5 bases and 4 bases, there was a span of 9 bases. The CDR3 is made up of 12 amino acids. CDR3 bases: TGTGCCAGCAGTAAAGACAGATACGAGCAGTACGTC. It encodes CASSKDRYEQYV.

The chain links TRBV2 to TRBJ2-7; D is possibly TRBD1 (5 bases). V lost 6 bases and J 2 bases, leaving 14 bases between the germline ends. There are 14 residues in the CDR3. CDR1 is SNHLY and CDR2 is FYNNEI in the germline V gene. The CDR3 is CASRNLGATYEQYV. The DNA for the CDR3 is TGTGCCAGCAGAAACCTAGGGGCCACCTACGAGCAGTACGTC.